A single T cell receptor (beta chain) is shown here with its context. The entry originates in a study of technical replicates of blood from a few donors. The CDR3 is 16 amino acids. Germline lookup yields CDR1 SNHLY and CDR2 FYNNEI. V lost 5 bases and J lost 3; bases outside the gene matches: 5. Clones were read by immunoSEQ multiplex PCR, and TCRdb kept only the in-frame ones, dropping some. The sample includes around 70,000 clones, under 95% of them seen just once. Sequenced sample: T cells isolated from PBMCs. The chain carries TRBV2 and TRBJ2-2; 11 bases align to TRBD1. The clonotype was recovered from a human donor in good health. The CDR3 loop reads CASSLMGQGDTGELFF. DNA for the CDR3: TGTGCCAGCAGTCTAATGGGACAGGGGGACACCGGGGAGCTGTTTTTT.